Only a few counts were recorded for the clone carrying this T cell receptor beta chain. Its specificity is unknown. This specimen comes from a study of T cells in Graves' hyperthyroidism and ophthalmopathy. Broader study findings: Most thyroid-expanded clonotypes above 0.001 were also found in blood. Separating ophthalmopathy from stable hyperthyroidism was achieved by a 13 V-J model.

The TCR beta CDR3 regions underwent amplification using RNA transcripts as the source. Carried out on the TCR CDR3, a first-round RT-PCR used the HTBI primer set. TCRdb reprocessed the multiplex PCR reads with MiXCR, giving one entry per CDR3 protein. In the table there are approximately 600,000 distinct CDR3 sequences, roughly 16% of which are singletons. Each patient was aged 18 to 65 and had newly diagnosed hyperthyroidism of under 2 months' duration. Germline V lookup: CDR1 LGHNA, CDR2 YNFKEQ. With 7 bases clipped from V and 8 bases from J, the junction kept 10 bases outside the gene matches. The CDR3 runs to 14 residues.

The chain uses TRBV4-2 and TRBJ1-4, with 7 nucleotides matching TRBD1. The sequenced sample consisted of blood. The source of this sequence is a woman aged 30 to 39 with Graves' hyperthyroidism. In DNA form, the CDR3 reads TGTGCCAGCAACTCTCGACAGGGCGACGAAAAACTGTTTTTT. Translating it yields CASNSRQGDEKLFF.